Listed here are 10 T cell receptor beta chains from one sample, sequenced in a study of OX40 agonist ivuxolimab in advanced cancers. Here immunoSEQ multiplex PCR was the method, and the copy in TCRdb shows in-frame clones only, minus some. This repertoire shows about 62,000 clones, over 75% found once; its top ten account for about 4.8%. The starting material was CD4+ or CD8+ T cells sorted from blood, obtained in a trial of the OX40 agonist ivuxolimab. These receptors originate from an adult with an advanced solid tumor such as melanoma, head and neck, liver or kidney cancer.

This clone has only one observation. The chain joins TRBV7-9 to TRBJ1-1; unclear D gene. From germline, CDR1 is SEHNR and CDR2 FQNEAQ (reference sequence). Trimming removed 3 bases at V and 1 base at J, with 9 bases between. This CDR3 is 14 amino acids long. This CDR3 is CASSFGRENTEAFF. CDR3 in DNA: TGTGCCAGCAGCTTCGGACGGGAGAACACTGAAGCTTTCTTT.

The chain uses TRBV7-3 and TRBJ1-1; D perhaps matches TRBD1 (5 bases). Germline CDR1 SGHTA, CDR2 FQGTGA. The length of the CDR3 is 15 residues. Trimming removed 1 base at V and 3 bases at J, with 12 bases between. The CDR3: CASSLSGDRDTEAFF. The CDR3 DNA sequence: TGTGCCAGCAGCTTAAGTGGAGACAGAGACACTGAAGCTTTCTTT.

The chain carries TRBV5-1 and TRBJ1-2, with 7 nucleotides matching TRBD1. This CDR3 region has 13 residues. Germline V gene data show CDR1 as SGHRS and CDR2 as YFSETQ. V was clipped by 2 bases and J by 8 bases; unmatched bases: 6. The DNA for the CDR3 is TGCGCCAGCAGCTTTTACCAGGGGGACGGCTACACCTTC. This encodes CASSFYQGDGYTF.

The chain uses TRBV6-6 and TRBJ2-2; TRBD1 agrees at 8 bases. This CDR3 contains 15 residues. V lost 6 bases to trimming and J lost 5 bases; unmatched junction nucleotides: 8. Germline V gene sequence: CDR1 MNHNY, CDR2 SVGAGI (reference sequence). CDR3 region: CASRELDRETGELFF. The DNA for the CDR3 is TGTGCCAGCAGGGAACTGGACAGGGAGACCGGGGAGCTGTTTTTT.

The rearrangement joins TRBV2 to TRBJ1-2, with D possibly matching TRBD1 (6 bases). Germline CDR1 SNHLY, CDR2 FYNNEI. Trimming stripped 6 bases from V and 4 bases from J, with 18 bases between. The CDR3 loop spans 15 amino acids. The CDR3 region is CASRDRGQSLYGYTF. For the CDR3, the DNA is TGTGCCAGCAGGGACAGAGGACAGTCCCTCTATGGCTACACCTTC.

The chain recombines TRBV7-2 with TRBJ1-1; D may be TRBD1 (6 bases). CDR3 length: 15 residues. Trimming removed 5 bases at V and 4 bases at J, with 17 bases between. Germline values: CDR1 SGHTA, CDR2 FQGNSA. CDR3 sequence reads: CASSITGTSITEAFF. The CDR3 region has the DNA TGTGCCAGCAGCATAACCGGGACAAGTATCACTGAAGCTTTCTTT.

This sequence joins TRBV6-5 and TRBJ2-7, with 9 bases identical to TRBD1. V was clipped by 0 bases and J by 3 bases; unmatched bases: 6. Germline V gives CDR1 MNHEY, CDR2 SVGAGI. The CDR3 runs 16 residues. The CDR3 is CASSYSTGGGYYEQYF. The CDR3, as DNA: TGTGCCAGCAGTTACTCGACAGGGGGGGGATACTACGAGCAGTACTTC.

The chain carries TRBV7-8 and TRBJ1-5, with D unresolved. Germline V gives CDR1 SGHVS, CDR2 FQNEAQ. The CDR3 runs 12 residues. The V gene lost 5 bases and the J gene lost 5 bases, with 7 bases spanning the gap. In nucleotides, the CDR3 is TGTGCCAGCAGCCTGACTGATCAGCCCCAGCATTTT. As protein: CASSLTDQPQHF.

The rearrangement links TRBV11-2 to TRBJ1-1, with 7 bases that match TRBD1. Losses at the gene ends were 5 bases for V and 3 bases for J; bases not matched to a gene: 6. CDR3 length: 14 residues. Germline CDR1 and CDR2: SGHAT and FQNNGV. CDR3 loop: CASSLRQGDTEAFF. The CDR3 DNA is TGTGCCAGCAGCCTCCGACAGGGCGACACTGAAGCTTTCTTT.

This rearrangement joins TRBV5-6 to TRBJ1-5; no reliable D call. Germline V CDR1 and CDR2: SGHDT, YYEEEE. CDR3 length equals 14 residues. Trimming removed 3 bases at V and 6 bases at J, with 13 bases between. The CDR3 DNA follows: TGTGCCAGCAGCTCGGCCAGGAGCCGTCAGCCCCAGCATTTT. This encodes CASSSARSRQPQHF. The full variable domain, rest sourced from reference TRBV5-6 and TRBJ1-5, is DAGVTQSPTHLIKTRGQQVTLRCSPKSGHDTVSWYQQALGQGPQFIFQYYEEEERQRGNFPDRFSGHQFPNYSSELNVNALLLGDSALYLCASSSARSRQPQHFGDGTRLSIL.